This T cell receptor beta chain emerged from a study of tissue T cells after allogeneic stem cell transplantation. This clone showed up just a few times. Its antigen is still unknown. Gene names and germline refer to mouse. The sequenced fragment ends 1 residue before the CDR3 boundary, so the rest is inferred from the germline J gene. Sequencing was performed with immunoSEQ multiplex PCR; in TCRdb, only in-frame clones are kept and a portion is missing. The repertoire includes approximately 6,200 clones, 46% of them detected once, and under 3% sits in the top ten. Time point indicated: mouse harvest day 7 after allogeneic transplant. The graft held 10^6 splenic CD5+ T cells and 10^7 T-cell-depleted bone marrow cells. This mouse GVHD model was MHC-mismatched B6 to BALB/c, profiled day 7 or 14. Study outcomes and limitations: Tissue-detected TCR repertoire was only partly captured by blood and spleen T cells. Within patients, tissue anatomy strongly shaped TCR repertoire composition.

Germline CDR1 reads NNHDY; CDR2 reads SYVADS. The CDR3 is 14 amino acids. Trimming took 2 bases from V and 0 from J; bases not matched to a gene: 1. Sequencing used skin. The receptor comes from a female BALB/c mouse given C57BL/6 T cells with graft-versus-host disease after an allogeneic hematopoietic cell transplant. This chain uses TRBV13-3 with TRBJ1-1; 7 positions match TRBD1. The CDR3 spells CASSEGTANTEVFF. Incomplete CDR3 DNA: TGTGCCAGCAGTGAGGGGACAGCAAACACAGAAGTCTTC.